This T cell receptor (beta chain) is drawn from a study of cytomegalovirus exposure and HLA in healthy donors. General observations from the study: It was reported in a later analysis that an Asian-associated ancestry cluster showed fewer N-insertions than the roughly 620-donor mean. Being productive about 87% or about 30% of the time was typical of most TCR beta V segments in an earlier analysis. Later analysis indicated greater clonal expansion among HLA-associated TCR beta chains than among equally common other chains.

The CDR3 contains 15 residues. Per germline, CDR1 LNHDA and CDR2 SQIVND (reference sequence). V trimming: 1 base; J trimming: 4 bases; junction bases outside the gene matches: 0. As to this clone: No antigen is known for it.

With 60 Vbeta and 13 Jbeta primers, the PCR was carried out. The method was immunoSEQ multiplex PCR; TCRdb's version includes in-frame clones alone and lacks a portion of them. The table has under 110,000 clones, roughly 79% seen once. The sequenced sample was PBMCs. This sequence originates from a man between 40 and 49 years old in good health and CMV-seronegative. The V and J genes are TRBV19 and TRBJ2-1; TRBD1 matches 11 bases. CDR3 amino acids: CASSIGDRGYNEQFF. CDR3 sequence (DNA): TGTGCCAGTAGTATAGGGGACAGGGGGTACAATGAGCAGTTCTTC. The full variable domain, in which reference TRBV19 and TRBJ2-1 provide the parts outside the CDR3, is DGGITQSPKYLFRKEGQNVTLSCEQNLNHDAMYWYRQDPGQGLRLIYYSQIVNDFQKGDIAEGYSVSREKKESFPLTVTSAQKNPTAFYLCASSIGDRGYNEQFFGPGTRLTVL.